The sequence of this T cell receptor (beta chain) was determined in a study of cytomegalovirus exposure and HLA in healthy donors. Study-level background: Most donors, more than 80% of more than 300 genotyped, fell in the Caucasian-associated ancestry cluster.

V was cut by 5 bases and J by 1 base, with 2 bases left in between. Germline CDR1 is SGHAT and CDR2 is FQDESV (reference sequence). This CDR3 is built from 11 residues. With regard to this clone: Its antigen is currently unknown.

Use of 60 Vbeta and 13 Jbeta primers characterized the PCR. Here immunoSEQ multiplex PCR was the method, and the copy in TCRdb shows in-frame clones only, minus some. The sample records tens of thousands of clones, roughly 79% being singletons. Study-level points and caveats: Accurate prediction of HLA-A and HLA-B alleles (for most subjects) was reportedly achieved from TCR beta sequences. TCR beta V- and J-gene trimming was later associated with a missense DCLRE1C variant.

This chain connects TRBV11-1 to TRBJ1-1; D is unclear. The sequence derives from a male donor in good health and CMV-seronegative. Sample: PBMCs. In nucleotides, the CDR3 is TGTGCCAGCAGCCAGAACACTGAAGCTTTCTTT. This gives the protein CASSQNTEAFF.